Listed below are T cell receptor beta chains from one sample, sequenced in a study of PD-1 blockade in mismatch repair-deficient tumors. The assay was immunoSEQ multiplex PCR, and TCRdb's table has in-frame clones only and misses some. The table includes just under 65,000 clones, approximately 88% detected once. Sequencing used peripheral blood, obtained 52 weeks after starting pembrolizumab. Source of these receptors: an adult with mismatch repair-deficient cancer. CDR3s include the opening cysteine and the closing phenylalanine or tryptophan. D genes are given only for firm matches. The size entry is marked missing in some rows and otherwise reads once, few, many or a size class.

clone_size: .
v_call: TRBV27
d_call: .
j_call: TRBJ2-7
cdr3_nt: TGTGCCAGCAGTATTCACCGGACAGCTTCCTACGAGCAGTACTTC
cdr3_aa: CASSIHRTASYEQYF

clone_size: .
v_call: TRBV11-2
d_call: .
j_call: TRBJ2-3
cdr3_nt: TGTGCCAGCAGCTTAGACTTGCCCAGGGGGGCAGATACGCAGTATTTT
cdr3_aa: CASSLDLPRGADTQYF

clone_size: .
v_call: TRBV30
d_call: TRBD1
j_call: TRBJ1-1
cdr3_nt: TGTGCCTGGACAGGGGGCCTGGGGAACACTGAAGCTTTCTTT
cdr3_aa: CAWTGGLGNTEAFF

clone_size: .
v_call: TRBV4-3
d_call: TRBD2
j_call: TRBJ2-7
cdr3_nt: TGCGCCAGCAGCCAAGGACGCGGGAGCTCCTACGAGCAGTACTTC
cdr3_aa: CASSQGRGSSYEQYF

clone_size: .
v_call: TRBV7-9
d_call: .
j_call: TRBJ2-1
cdr3_nt: TGTGCCAGCAGAGTTTACGACCCCTTCGTAGGTAAGGATGAGCAGTTCTTC
cdr3_aa: CASRVYDPFVGKDEQFF

clone_size: .
v_call: TRBV30
d_call: .
j_call: TRBJ2-2
cdr3_nt: TGTGCCTGGAGTGTACTGCGGAACACCGGGGAGCTGTTTTTT
cdr3_aa: CAWSVLRNTGELFF

clone_size: .
v_call: TRBV7-9
d_call: TRBD2
j_call: TRBJ2-7
cdr3_nt: TGTGCCAGCAGCTCGACGAATGGGACTAGCAGACCCTACGAGCAGTACTTC
cdr3_aa: CASSSTNGTSRPYEQYF

clone_size: .
v_call: TRBV4-3
d_call: TRBD2
j_call: TRBJ2-5
cdr3_nt: TGCGCCAGCAGCCAAGATTCCATAGCGGGAGAGAGCCAAGAGACCCAGTACTTC
cdr3_aa: CASSQDSIAGESQETQYF

clone_size: .
v_call: TRBV6-1
d_call: .
j_call: TRBJ2-7
cdr3_nt: TGTGCCAGCCGCGGACCCTACGAGCAGTACTTC
cdr3_aa: CASRGPYEQYF

clone_size: .
v_call: TRBV18
d_call: .
j_call: TRBJ1-5
cdr3_nt: TGTGCCAGCTCACGGGGGAATCAGCCCCAGCATTTT
cdr3_aa: CASSRGNQPQHF

clone_size: .
v_call: TRBV15
d_call: TRBD2
j_call: TRBJ2-7
cdr3_nt: TGTGCCACCAGCATGATAGCCGGGGGAGGGTACGAGCAGTACTTC
cdr3_aa: CATSMIAGGGYEQYF

clone_size: .
v_call: TRBV2
d_call: TRBD1
j_call: TRBJ2-6
cdr3_nt: TGTGCCAGCTATTTGGGACAGAGTTACTTAGAGGCCAACGTCCTGACTTTC
cdr3_aa: CASYLGQSYLEANVLTF

clone_size: .
v_call: TRBV6-5
d_call: .
j_call: TRBJ1-4
cdr3_nt: TGTGCCAGCAGTTACTCGAACAGGGTTGGTGATGAAAAACTGTTTTTT
cdr3_aa: CASSYSNRVGDEKLFF

clone_size: once
v_call: TRBV25-1
d_call: .
j_call: TRBJ1-5
cdr3_nt: TGTGCCAGCAGTTGGGGAGGAGATCAGCCCCAGCATTTT
cdr3_aa: CASSWGGDQPQHF

clone_size: .
v_call: TRBV6-6
d_call: .
j_call: TRBJ1-1
cdr3_nt: TGTGCCAGCAGTTATTACCCCGGAGGGCTTGAAGCTTTCTTT
cdr3_aa: CASSYYPGGLEAFF

clone_size: .
v_call: TRBV29-1
d_call: .
j_call: TRBJ1-2
cdr3_nt: TGCAGCGTCGAGGACGGTGCTAACTATGGCTACACCTTC
cdr3_aa: CSVEDGANYGYTF

clone_size: .
v_call: TRBV18
d_call: TRBD2
j_call: TRBJ2-7
cdr3_nt: TGTGCCAGCTCCCTGGGGGGGAGAGTCAATACCTACGAGCAGTACTTC
cdr3_aa: CASSLGGRVNTYEQYF

clone_size: .
v_call: TRBV15
d_call: TRBD2
j_call: TRBJ2-2
cdr3_nt: TGTGCCACCAGCAGACCCACTAGCGGGAGAGGCACCGGGGAGCTGTTTTTT
cdr3_aa: CATSRPTSGRGTGELFF

clone_size: .
v_call: TRBV21-1
d_call: .
j_call: TRBJ2-7
cdr3_nt: TGTGCCAGCAGCTGCGTATCGCCCTACGAGCAGTACTTC
cdr3_aa: CASSCVSPYEQYF

clone_size: .
v_call: TRBV7-6
d_call: .
j_call: TRBJ2-7
cdr3_nt: TGTGCCAGCAGCCCTCGTTCCGGGGTAACCTACGAGCAGTACTTC
cdr3_aa: CASSPRSGVTYEQYF

clone_size: .
v_call: TRBV28
d_call: .
j_call: TRBJ1-2
cdr3_nt: TGTGCCAGCAGCCAGTTTGGAGCCCGGAACTATGGCTACACCTTC
cdr3_aa: CASSQFGARNYGYTF

clone_size: .
v_call: TRBV11-3
d_call: TRBD1
j_call: TRBJ2-7
cdr3_nt: TGTGCCAGCAGCCAAGGGGGACAGAGATGGGAGCAGTACTTC
cdr3_aa: CASSQGGQRWEQYF

clone_size: few
v_call: TRBV18
d_call: TRBD1
j_call: TRBJ1-5
cdr3_nt: TGTGCCAGCTCACTTATGGGACAGGACAATCAGCCCCAGCATTTT
cdr3_aa: CASSLMGQDNQPQHF

clone_size: once
v_call: TRBV7-2
d_call: TRBD2
j_call: TRBJ2-3
cdr3_nt: TGTGCCAGCAGCCCAACCCGAACCCGGACTAGCGCGAATACGCAGTATTTT
cdr3_aa: CASSPTRTRTSANTQYF

clone_size: few
v_call: TRBV7-9
d_call: TRBD1
j_call: TRBJ1-2
cdr3_nt: TGTGCCAGCAGCCAGTTCCCGGGACAGGGTCTATATGGCTACACCTTC
cdr3_aa: CASSQFPGQGLYGYTF

clone_size: .
v_call: TRBV28
d_call: TRBD2
j_call: TRBJ2-2
cdr3_nt: TGTGCCAGCAGTTTATTGGGACTAGCGGGAGCTCGAAACACCGGGGAGCTGTTTTTT
cdr3_aa: CASSLLGLAGARNTGELFF

clone_size: .
v_call: TRBV5-1
d_call: .
j_call: TRBJ2-1
cdr3_nt: TGCGCCAGCAGCTTGGACAGGAACAATGAGCAGTTCTTC
cdr3_aa: CASSLDRNNEQFF

clone_size: .
v_call: TRBV12-5
d_call: .
j_call: TRBJ1-1
cdr3_nt: TGTGCTAGTGGTCCTGCTGGAGGGTTAACTTTCTTT
cdr3_aa: CASGPAGGLTFF

clone_size: .
v_call: TRBV11-2
d_call: .
j_call: TRBJ2-2
cdr3_nt: TGTGCCAGCAGCCGGAGGTACACCGGGGAGCTGTTTTTT
cdr3_aa: CASSRRYTGELFF